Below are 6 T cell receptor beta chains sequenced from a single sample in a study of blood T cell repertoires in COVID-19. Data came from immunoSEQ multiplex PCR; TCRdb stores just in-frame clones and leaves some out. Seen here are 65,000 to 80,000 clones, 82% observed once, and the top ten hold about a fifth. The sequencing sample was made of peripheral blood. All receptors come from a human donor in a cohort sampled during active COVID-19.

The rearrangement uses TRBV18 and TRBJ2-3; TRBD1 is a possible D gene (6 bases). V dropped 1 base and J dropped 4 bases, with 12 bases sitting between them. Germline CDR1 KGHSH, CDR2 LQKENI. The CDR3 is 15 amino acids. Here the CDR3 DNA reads TGTGCCAGCTCACCACTGGACAGTCTCGCAGATACGCAGTATTTT. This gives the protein CASSPLDSLADTQYF. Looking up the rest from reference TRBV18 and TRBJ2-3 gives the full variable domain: NAGVMQNPRHLVRRRGQEARLRCSPMKGHSHVYWYRQLPEEGLKFMVYLQKENIIDESGMPKERFSAEFPKEGPSILRIQQVVRGDSAAYFCASSPLDSLADTQYFGPGTRLTVL.

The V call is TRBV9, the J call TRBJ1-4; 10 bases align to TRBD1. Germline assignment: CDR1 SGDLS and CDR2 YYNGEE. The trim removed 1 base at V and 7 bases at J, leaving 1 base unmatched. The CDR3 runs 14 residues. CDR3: CASSVRTGGEKLFF. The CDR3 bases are TGTGCCAGCAGCGTAAGGACAGGGGGTGAAAAACTGTTTTTT.

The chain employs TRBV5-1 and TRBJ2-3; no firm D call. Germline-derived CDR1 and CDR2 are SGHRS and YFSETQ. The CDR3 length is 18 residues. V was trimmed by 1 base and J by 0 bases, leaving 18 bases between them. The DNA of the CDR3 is TGCGCCAGCAGCTTGCCCTCGCGCGCCCCTCCTAGCACAGATACGCAGTATTTT. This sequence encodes CASSLPSRAPPSTDTQYF.

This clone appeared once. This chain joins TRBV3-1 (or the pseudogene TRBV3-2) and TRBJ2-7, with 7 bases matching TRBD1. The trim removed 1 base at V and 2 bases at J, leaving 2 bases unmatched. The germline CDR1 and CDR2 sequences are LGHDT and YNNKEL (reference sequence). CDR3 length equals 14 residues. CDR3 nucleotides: TGTGCCAGCAGCCAAGGTGGGACAGCCTACGAGCAGTACTTC. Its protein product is CASSQGGTAYEQYF.

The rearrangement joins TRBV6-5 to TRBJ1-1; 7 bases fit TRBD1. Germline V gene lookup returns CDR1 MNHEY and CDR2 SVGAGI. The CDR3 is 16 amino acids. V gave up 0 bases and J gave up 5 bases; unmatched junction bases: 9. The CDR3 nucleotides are TGTGCCAGCAGTTACTCGAGAGCGGCAGGGGGAACTGAAGCTTTCTTT. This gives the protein CASSYSRAAGGTEAFF.

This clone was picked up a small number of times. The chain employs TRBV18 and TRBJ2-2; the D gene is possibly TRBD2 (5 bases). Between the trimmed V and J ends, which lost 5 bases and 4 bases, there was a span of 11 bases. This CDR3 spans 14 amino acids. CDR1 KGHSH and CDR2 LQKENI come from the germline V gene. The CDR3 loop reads CASSVRGSTGELFF. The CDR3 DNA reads TGTGCCAGCTCAGTCCGGGGAAGCACCGGGGAGCTGTTTTTT.